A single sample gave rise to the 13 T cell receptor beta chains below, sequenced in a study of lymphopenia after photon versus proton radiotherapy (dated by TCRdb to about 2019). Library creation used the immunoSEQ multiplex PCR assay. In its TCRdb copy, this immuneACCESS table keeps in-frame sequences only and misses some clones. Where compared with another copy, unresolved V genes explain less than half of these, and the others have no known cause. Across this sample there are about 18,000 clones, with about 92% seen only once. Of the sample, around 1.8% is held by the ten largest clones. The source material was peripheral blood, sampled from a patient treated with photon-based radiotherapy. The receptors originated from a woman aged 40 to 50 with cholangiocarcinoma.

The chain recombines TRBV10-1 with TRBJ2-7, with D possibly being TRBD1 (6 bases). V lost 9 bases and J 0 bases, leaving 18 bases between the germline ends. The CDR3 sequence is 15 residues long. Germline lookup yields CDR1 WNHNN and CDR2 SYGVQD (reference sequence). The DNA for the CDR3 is TGCGCCAGACTACACAGGGCCTTTCTCTCCTACGAGCAGTACTTC. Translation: CARLHRAFLSYEQYF.

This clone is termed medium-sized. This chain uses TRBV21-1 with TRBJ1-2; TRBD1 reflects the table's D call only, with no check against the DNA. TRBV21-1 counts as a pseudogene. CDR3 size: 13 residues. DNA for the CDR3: TGTGCCAGCAGCAAACAGGGAAACTATGGCTACACCTTC. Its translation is CASSKQGNYGYTF.

This chain's CDR3 is CASNVGATGELFF. The CDR3, as DNA: TGTGCCAGCAATGTCGGGGCCACCGGGGAGCTGTTTTTT. This chain uses TRBV6-1 with TRBJ2-2, with D perhaps matching TRBD1 or TRBD2 (5 bases each). Germline V gene lookup returns CDR1 MNHNS and CDR2 SASEGT. This CDR3 has 13 amino acids. Trimming stripped 7 bases from V and 4 bases from J, with 10 bases between.

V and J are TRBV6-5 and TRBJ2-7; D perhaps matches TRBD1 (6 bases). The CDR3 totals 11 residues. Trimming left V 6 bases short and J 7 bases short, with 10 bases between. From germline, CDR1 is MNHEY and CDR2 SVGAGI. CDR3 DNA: TGTGCCAGCAGCCCTGGGACAGAGCAGTACTTC. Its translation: CASSPGTEQYF.

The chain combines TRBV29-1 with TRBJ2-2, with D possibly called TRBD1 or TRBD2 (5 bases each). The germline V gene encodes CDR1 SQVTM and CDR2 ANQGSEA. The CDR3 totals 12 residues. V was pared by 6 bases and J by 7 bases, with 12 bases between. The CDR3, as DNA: TGCAGCGTGTGGGGGAAGAGCGGGGAGCTGTTTTTT. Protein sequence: CSVWGKSGELFF.

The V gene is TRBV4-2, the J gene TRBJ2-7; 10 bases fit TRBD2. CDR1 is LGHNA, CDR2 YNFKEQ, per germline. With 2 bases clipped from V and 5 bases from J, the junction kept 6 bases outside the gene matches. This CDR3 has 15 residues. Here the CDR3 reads CASSQSSGGADEQYF. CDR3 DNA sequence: TGTGCCAGCAGCCAATCAAGCGGGGGGGCCGACGAGCAGTACTTC.

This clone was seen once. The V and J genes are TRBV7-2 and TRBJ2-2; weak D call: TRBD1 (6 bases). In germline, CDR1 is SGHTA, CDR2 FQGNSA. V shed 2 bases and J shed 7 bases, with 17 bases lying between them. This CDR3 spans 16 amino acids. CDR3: CASSLSPQGVGGELFF. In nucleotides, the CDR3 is TGTGCCAGCAGCTTATCCCCACAGGGAGTAGGCGGGGAGCTGTTTTTT.

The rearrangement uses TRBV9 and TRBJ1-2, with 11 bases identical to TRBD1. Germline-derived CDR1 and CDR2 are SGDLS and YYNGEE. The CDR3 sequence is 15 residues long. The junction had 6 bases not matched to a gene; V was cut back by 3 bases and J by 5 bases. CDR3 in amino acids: CASSGGQGVGYGYTF. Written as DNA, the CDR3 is TGTGCCAGCAGCGGGGGACAGGGGGTAGGGTATGGCTACACCTTC.

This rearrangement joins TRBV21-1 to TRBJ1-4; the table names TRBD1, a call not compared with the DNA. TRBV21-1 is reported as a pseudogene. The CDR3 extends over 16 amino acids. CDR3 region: CASSARTGKVGEKLFF. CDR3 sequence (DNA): TGTGCCAGCAGCGCCCGTACAGGGAAAGTAGGTGAAAAACTGTTTTTT.

The CDR3 loop is CASSFGTGVSSGNTIYF. The CDR3 nucleotides are TGCGCCAGCAGCTTCGGGACAGGGGTCAGCTCTGGAAACACCATATATTTT. The chain carries TRBV5-1 and TRBJ1-3, with 10 bases fitting TRBD1. From germline, CDR1 is SGHRS and CDR2 YFSETQ. This CDR3 contains 17 residues. The V segment lost 2 bases and the J segment 0 bases; nucleotides outside the gene matches: 5.

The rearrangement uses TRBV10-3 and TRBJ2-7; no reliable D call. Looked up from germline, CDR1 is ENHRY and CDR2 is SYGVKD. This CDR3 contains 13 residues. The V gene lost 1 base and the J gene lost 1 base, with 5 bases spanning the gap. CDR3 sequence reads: CAISEYGSYEQYF. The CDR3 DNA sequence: TGTGCCATCAGTGAGTATGGATCCTACGAGCAGTACTTC.

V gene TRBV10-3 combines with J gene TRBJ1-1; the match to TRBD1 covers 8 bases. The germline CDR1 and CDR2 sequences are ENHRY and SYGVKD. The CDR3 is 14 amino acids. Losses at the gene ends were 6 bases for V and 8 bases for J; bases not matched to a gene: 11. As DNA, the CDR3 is TGTGCCATCAGCGGAACAGGGGGACTAGGGGAAGCTTTCTTT. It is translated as CAISGTGGLGEAFF.

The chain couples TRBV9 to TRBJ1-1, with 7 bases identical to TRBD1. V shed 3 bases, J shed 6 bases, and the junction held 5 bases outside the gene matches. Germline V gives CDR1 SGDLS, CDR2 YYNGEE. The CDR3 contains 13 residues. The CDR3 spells CASSGTGGAEAFF. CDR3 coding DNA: TGTGCCAGCAGCGGGACAGGAGGAGCTGAAGCTTTCTTT.